Described below is a single T cell receptor (beta chain) sequence and its context. The sample holds one count of this clone. What antigen it recognizes has not been identified. One base away there is no much larger clone; base qualities are not given. TCRbeta CDR3 regions were amplified from genomic DNA using the immunoSEQ Assay, a bias-controlled multiplex PCR. The paper's data handling went like this. The number of nucleated cells in each sample was estimated from the amplification of reference gene primers within the assay. To quantify the absolute abundance of each unique TCRbeta CDR3 rearrangement, sequence reads were collapsed and filtered. Productive Simpson clonality was computed per sample as the square root of Simpson's diversity index over productive rearrangements. As stored in TCRdb, this immuneACCESS dataset retains in-frame rearrangements with V and J assigned. A fraction of the clones does not appear; measured against another copy, unresolved V genes explain less than half of the discrepancy, and the remainder lacks a known reason. V, J and clone size were drawn from that table, and D and trimming were deduced from the DNA. This sample comprises about 120,000 clones, under 80% of them detected only once. The top ten clones comprise approximately 2.5% of the sample.

These data are taken from a study of blood T cell repertoires in COVID-19 (dated by TCRdb to about 2020). Context from the whole study: Samples covering the acute and convalescent phases of COVID-19 were provided by collaborators in the United States, Italy and Spain. Subjects who had been exposed to COVID-19, were actively infected with it, or had recovered from it provided the deeply sampled blood TCRbeta repertoires that made up the dataset. The prospective study material was composed of cDNA or gDNA derived from T cells, B-cell-depleted T cells, or PBMCs. A de-identified subject ID, COVID-19 status, age in years and sex were almost always included in the sample metadata. HLA class I and class II types, where available, came from metadata supplied by the sample provider rather than from assay-based typing. The samples were drawn from two sources: the first 160 participants of the ongoing ImmuneRACE study, and fewer than 1,500 subjects contributed by 6 global collaborators. The repertoires were released in a freely available public database intended as a resource for research on the immune response to SARS-CoV-2. General study outcomes and caveats: The amount of clinical and demographic metadata varied by source and participant and was provided uncurated.

Whole blood was collected in K2EDTA tubes by collaborating institutions according to the institutions' own protocols. For TCRbeta analysis, collaborator samples were shipped as frozen whole blood, as isolated PBMCs, or as DNA extracted from either sample type. The germline V gene supplies CDR1 MNHEY and CDR2 SVGAGI. Its CDR3 holds 14 amino acids, cysteine through phenylalanine. CDR3 DNA is the only sequence kept; it has 42 bases, read in frame from the first base. The V end loses 2 bases and the J end loses 7 bases, and a stretch of 12 bases separates them. The chain uses TRBV6-5 and TRBJ1-5; TRBD1 is perhaps the D gene, given 5 matching bases. Sequencing used peripheral blood. The receptor comes from a man aged 65-85 years with acute or convalescent COVID-19. CDR3 loop: CASSYRGLGQPQHF. The DNA sequence is given as TGTGCCAGCAGTTACAGGGGCCTGGGGCAGCCCCAGCATTTT.